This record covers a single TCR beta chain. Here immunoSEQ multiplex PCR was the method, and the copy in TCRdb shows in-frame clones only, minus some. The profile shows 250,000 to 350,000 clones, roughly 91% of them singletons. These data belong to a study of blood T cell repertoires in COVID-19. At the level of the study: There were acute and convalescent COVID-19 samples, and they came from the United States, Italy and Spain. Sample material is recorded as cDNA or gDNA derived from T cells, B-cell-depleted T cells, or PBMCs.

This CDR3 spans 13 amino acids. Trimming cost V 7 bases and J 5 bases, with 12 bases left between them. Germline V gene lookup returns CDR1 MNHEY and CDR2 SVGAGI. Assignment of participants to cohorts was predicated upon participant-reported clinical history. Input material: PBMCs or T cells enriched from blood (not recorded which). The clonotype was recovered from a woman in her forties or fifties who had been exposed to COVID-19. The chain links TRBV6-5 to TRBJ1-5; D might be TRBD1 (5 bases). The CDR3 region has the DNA TGTGCCAGCACGGTCCAGACAGATCAGCCCCAGCATTTT. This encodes CASTVQTDQPQHF.